This TCR beta chain was sequenced for a study of control samples from healthy donors and cancer patients. V gave up 0 bases and J gave up 3 bases, with 17 bases separating them. Germline loops: CDR1 LGHNA, CDR2 YNFKEQ. The CDR3 is 17 amino acids. Profiled with immunoSEQ multiplex PCR; TCRdb holds only in-frame clones, not every one. The profile covers roughly 130,000 clones, with 85% to 95% appearing a single time and roughly 8.7% taken by the ten largest. The TCR comes from a man between 18 and 35 years old in good health. The rearrangement uses TRBV4-2 and TRBJ1-1, with D maybe TRBD1 (5 bases). The sample taken for sequencing was blood. DNA of the CDR3: TGTGCCAGCAGCCAAGATCTCTCAGGGATTAAGGACACTGAAGCTTTCTTT. Its protein product is CASSQDLSGIKDTEAFF.